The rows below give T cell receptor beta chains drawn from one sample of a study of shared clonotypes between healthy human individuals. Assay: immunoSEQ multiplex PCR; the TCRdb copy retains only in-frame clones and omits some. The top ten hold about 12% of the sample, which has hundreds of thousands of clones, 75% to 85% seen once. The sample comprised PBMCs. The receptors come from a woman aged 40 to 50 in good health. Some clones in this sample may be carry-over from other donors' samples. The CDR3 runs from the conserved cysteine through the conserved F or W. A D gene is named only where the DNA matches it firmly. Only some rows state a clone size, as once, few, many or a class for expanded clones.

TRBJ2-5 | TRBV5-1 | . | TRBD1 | CASSQRQGASETQYF | TGCGCCAGCAGTCAGCGACAGGGGGCTTCTGAGACCCAGTACTTC
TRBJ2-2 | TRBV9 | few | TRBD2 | CASSVATRGGAGELFF | TGTGCCAGCAGCGTAGCTACTAGGGGAGGGGCCGGGGAGCTGTTTTTT
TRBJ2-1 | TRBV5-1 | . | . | CASSSSLRGRNNEQFF | TGCGCCAGCAGCTCGAGTCTGAGGGGACGGAATAATGAGCAGTTCTTC
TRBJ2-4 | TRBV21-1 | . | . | CASSKAGSCGPKNIQYF | TGTGCCAGCAGCAAAGCGGGGTCGTGTGGTCCCAAAAACATTCAGTACTTC
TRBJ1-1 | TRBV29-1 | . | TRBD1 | CSAVTGMNTEAFF | TGCAGCGCGGTGACAGGGATGAACACTGAAGCTTTCTTT
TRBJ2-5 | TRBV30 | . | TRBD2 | CAWSLAGRETQYF | TGTGCCTGGAGCCTAGCGGGCAGAGAGACCCAGTACTTC
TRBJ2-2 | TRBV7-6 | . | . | CASSLNSANTGELFF | TGTGCCAGCAGCTTAAACTCGGCGAACACCGGGGAGCTGTTTTTT
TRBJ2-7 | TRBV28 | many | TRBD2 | CASSLEPTSGYEQYF | TGTGCCAGCAGTTTGGAACCGACTAGCGGCTACGAGCAGTACTTC
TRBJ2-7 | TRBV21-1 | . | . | CASSKSNPPVGVCRVSYEQYF | TGTGCCAGCAGCAAGTCGAACCCCCCGGTTGGCGTGTGTCGGGTCTCCTACGAGCAGTACTTC
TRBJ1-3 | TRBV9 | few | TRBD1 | CASSGTGPAGNTIYF | TGTGCCAGCAGCGGGACAGGGCCCGCAGGAAACACCATATATTTT
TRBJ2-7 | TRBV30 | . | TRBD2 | CAWSGLAGDYEQYF | TGTGCCTGGAGCGGACTAGCGGGAGACTACGAGCAGTACTTC
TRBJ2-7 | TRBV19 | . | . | CASSIGVGPYEQYF | TGTGCCAGTAGTATAGGAGTGGGTCCCTACGAGCAGTACTTC
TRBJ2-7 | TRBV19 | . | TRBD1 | CASSIPAGQAAYEQYF | TGTGCCAGTAGTATCCCGGCGGGACAGGCCGCCTACGAGCAGTACTTC